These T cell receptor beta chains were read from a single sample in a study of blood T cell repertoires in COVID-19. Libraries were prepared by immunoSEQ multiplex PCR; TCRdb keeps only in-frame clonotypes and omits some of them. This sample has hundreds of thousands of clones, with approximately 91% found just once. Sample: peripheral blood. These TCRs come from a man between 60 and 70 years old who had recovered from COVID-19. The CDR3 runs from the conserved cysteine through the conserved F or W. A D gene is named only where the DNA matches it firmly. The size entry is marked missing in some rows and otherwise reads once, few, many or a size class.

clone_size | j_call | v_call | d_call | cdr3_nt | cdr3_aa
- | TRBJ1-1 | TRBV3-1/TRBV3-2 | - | TGTGCCAGCAGCCAAGATCTCGCCAGGGGTGAAGCTTTCTTT | CASSQDLARGEAFF
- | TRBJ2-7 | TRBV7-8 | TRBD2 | TGTGCCAGCTGTTGGACGGGGGGCTACGAGCAGTACTTC | CASCWTGGYEQYF
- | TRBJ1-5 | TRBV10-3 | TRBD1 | TGTGCCACTACCGGACAGGGTAATCAGCCCCAGCATTTT | CATTGQGNQPQHF
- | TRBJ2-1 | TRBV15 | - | TGTGCCACCAGCCAGCGCACCCACAATGAGCAGTTCTTC | CATSQRTHNEQFF
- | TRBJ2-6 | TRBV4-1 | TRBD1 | TGCGCCAGCAGCCAAGGCGGGACAGGGGAACCTGGGGCCAACGTCCTGACTTTC | CASSQGGTGEPGANVLTF
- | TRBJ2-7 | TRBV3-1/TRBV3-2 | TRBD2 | TGTGCCAGCAGCCAAGATAGCGGGGGGTGGTACGAGCAGTACTTC | CASSQDSGGWYEQYF
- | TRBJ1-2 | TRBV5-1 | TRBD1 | TGCGCCAGCAGCTTCGGGACAGGGTATGGCTACACCTTC | CASSFGTGYGYTF
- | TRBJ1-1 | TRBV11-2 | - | TGTGCCAGCAGCGCCACAGGTAACACTGAAGCTTTCTTT | CASSATGNTEAFF
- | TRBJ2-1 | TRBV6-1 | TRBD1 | TGTGCCAGCAGTGGACAGGGTTTGTGGACCTCCTACAATGAGCAGTTCTTC | CASSGQGLWTSYNEQFF
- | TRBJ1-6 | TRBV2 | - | TGTGCCAGCAGAAATACAGGGTCCTATAATTCACCCCTCCACTTT | CASRNTGSYNSPLHF
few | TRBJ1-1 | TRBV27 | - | TGTGCCAGCATTGGGGGGGACACTGAAGCTTTCTTT | CASIGGDTEAFF
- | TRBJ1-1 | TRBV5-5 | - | TGTGCCAGCAACCAGCAGGTATACACTGAAGCTTTCTTT | CASNQQVYTEAFF
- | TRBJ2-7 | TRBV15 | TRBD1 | TGTGCCACCAGCAAAGACCCAAGGGGGCACTACGAGCAGTACTTC | CATSKDPRGHYEQYF
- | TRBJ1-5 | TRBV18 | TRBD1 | TGTGCCAGCTCTCCTGGGACAGGGGGTCAGCCCCAGCATTTT | CASSPGTGGQPQHF